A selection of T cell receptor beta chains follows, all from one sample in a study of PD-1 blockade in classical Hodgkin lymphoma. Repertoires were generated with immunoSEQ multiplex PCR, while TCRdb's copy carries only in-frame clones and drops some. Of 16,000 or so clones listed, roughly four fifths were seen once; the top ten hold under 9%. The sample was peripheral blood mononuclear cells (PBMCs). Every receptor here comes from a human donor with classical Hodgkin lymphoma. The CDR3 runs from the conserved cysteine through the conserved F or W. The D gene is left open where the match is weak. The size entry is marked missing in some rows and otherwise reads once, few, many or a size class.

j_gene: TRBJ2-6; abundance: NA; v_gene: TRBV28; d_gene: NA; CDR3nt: TGTGCCTACGCTGGGGCGGGAAACTCTGGGGCCAACGTCCTGACTTTC; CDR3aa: CAYAGAGNSGANVLTF
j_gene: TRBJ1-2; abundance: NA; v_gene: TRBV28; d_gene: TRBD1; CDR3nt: TGTGCCAGCAGGCGACAGGGGGCGACATATGGCTACACCTTC; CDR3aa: CASRRQGATYGYTF
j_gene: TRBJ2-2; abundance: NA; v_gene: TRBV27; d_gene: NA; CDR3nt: TGTGCCAGCAGTTTATCCAGGGGTTCCGCCGGGGAGCTGTTTTTT; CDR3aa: CASSLSRGSAGELFF
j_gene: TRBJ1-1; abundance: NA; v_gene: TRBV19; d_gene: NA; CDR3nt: TGTGCCAGTAGTCCATGGGCAGGGATTACTGAAGCTTTCTTT; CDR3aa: CASSPWAGITEAFF
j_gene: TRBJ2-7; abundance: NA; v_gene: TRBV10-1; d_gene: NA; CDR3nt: TGCGCCAGCAGGGTTGACCAGCCAACCAACTCATATTACGAGCAGTACTTC; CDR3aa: CASRVDQPTNSYYEQYF
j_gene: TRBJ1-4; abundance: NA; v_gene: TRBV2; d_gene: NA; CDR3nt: TGTGCCAGCAGTGATAAGAGACAGTATAATGAAAAACTGTTTTTT; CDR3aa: CASSDKRQYNEKLFF
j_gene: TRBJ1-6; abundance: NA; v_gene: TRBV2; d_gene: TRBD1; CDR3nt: TGTGCCAGCTCAAGAGAGACAGGGGAGGTGAATTCACCCCTCCACTTT; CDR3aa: CASSRETGEVNSPLHF
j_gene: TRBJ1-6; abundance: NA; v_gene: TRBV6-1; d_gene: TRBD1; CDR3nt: TGTGCCAGCACCAGGGACAGGGAGCGGAATTCACCCCTCCACTTT; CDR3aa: CASTRDRERNSPLHF
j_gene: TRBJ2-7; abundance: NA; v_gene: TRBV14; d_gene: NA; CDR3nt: TGTGCCAGCAGCCAAGTGGGGGGAACTTACGAGCAGTACTTC; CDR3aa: CASSQVGGTYEQYF
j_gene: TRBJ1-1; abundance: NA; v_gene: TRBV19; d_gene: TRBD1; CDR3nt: TGTGCCAGTAGTATGGCCAGGGGGCACACTGAAGCTTTCTTT; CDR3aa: CASSMARGHTEAFF
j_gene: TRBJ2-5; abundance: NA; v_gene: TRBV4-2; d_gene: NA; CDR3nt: TGTGCCAGCAGCCAAGATCGCCCGCTGTTCCAAGAGACCCAGTACTTC; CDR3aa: CASSQDRPLFQETQYF
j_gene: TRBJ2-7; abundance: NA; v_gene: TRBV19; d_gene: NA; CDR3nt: TGTGCCAGTAGTCCGATTGGCGGAGCCTACGAGCAGTACTTC; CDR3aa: CASSPIGGAYEQYF
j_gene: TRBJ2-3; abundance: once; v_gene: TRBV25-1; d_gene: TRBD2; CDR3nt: TGTGCCAGCAGATCTAGCGGGAGCACAGATACGCAGTATTTT; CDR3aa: CASRSSGSTDTQYF
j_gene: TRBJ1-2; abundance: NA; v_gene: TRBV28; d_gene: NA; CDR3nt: TGTGCCAGCAGTTTAAGGGCGACACTTTATGGCTACACCTTC; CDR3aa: CASSLRATLYGYTF
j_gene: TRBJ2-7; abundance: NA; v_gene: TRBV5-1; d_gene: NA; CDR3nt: TGCGCCAGCAGCTTGGAGGGGACAACCTACGAGCAGTACTTC; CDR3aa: CASSLEGTTYEQYF
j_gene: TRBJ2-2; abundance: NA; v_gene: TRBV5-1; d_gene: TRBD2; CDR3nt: TGCGCCAGCAGCTTTAGCGGGAGTGGCACCGGGGAGCTGTTTTTT; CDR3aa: CASSFSGSGTGELFF
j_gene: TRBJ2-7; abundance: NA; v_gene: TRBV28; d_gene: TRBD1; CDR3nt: TGTGCCAGCAGTCAGGTAGGGACAGGGGTGCACGAGCAGTACTTC; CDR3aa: CASSQVGTGVHEQYF
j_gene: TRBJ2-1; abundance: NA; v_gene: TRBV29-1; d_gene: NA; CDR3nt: TGCAGCGGGACTCCTAAGAACAATGAGCAGTTCTTC; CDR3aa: CSGTPKNNEQFF